This T cell receptor beta chain was observed in a study of blood T cell repertoires in COVID-19. V lost 5 bases to trimming and J lost 4 bases; unmatched junction nucleotides: 7. Germline assignment: CDR1 SGHTA and CDR2 FQGNSA. The CDR3 sequence is 17 residues long. Measured with immunoSEQ multiplex PCR; TCRdb has only the in-frame clones, and not every one. The data show 150,000 to 200,000 clones, about 82% seen once. This chain connects TRBV7-2 to TRBJ2-1; 14 bases are shared with TRBD2. The TCR sequence derives from a young woman with acute or convalescent COVID-19. Input material: peripheral blood. The CDR3 coding sequence is TGTGCCAGCAGCCCCAGACTAGCGGGGGGGCAATACAATGAGCAGTTCTTC. It codes for CASSPRLAGGQYNEQFF.